This record covers a single TCR beta chain. The antigen remains unidentified. This record comes from a study of cytomegalovirus exposure and HLA in healthy donors. Study-level findings and limits: There were some public TCRs occurring in many donors, but most TCR sequences were rare. The tendency of first-cohort TCR clusters to co-occur in the 90 to 150 validation repertoires emerged from a later analysis.

Using immunoSEQ multiplex PCR, the repertoire was profiled, and TCRdb retains in-frame clones only, with some absent. This sample yields 150,000 to 200,000 clones, of which roughly 88% are seen a single time; more than 1.2% belongs to the top ten. The donors were members of the 120-subject validation cohort (separate from the approximately 650-subject first cohort). CDR1 and CDR2 (germline): MNHEY, SMNVEV (reference sequence). Trimming took off 4 bases at V and 10 bases at J, with 17 bases between the two ends. The CDR3 consists of 14 residues. The rearrangement uses TRBV27 and TRBJ2-1, with D perhaps TRBD2 (6 bases). Sequencing was carried out using PBMCs. The origin of this receptor is a woman aged 18-30 years in good health and CMV-seronegative. The CDR3 spells CASSSEGFVPEQFF. The CDR3 coding sequence is TGTGCCAGCAGTTCGGAGGGATTTGTGCCCGAGCAGTTCTTC.